The 29 T cell receptor beta chains below come from one sample, sequenced in a study of blood T cell repertoires in COVID-19. Profiled with immunoSEQ multiplex PCR; TCRdb holds only in-frame clones, not every one. The table shows 120,000 to 150,000 clones, with 87% occurring only once. Material for sequencing was peripheral blood. The receptors stem from a man between 45 and 60 years old who had recovered from COVID-19.

The J gene is TRBJ1-4, the V gene TRBV6-5, with D perhaps TRBD1 (6 bases). Germline V gene data show CDR1 as MNHEY and CDR2 as SVGAGI. The V end was cut by 5 bases, the J end by 3 bases, with 7 bases between. The CDR3 covers 13 residues. CDR3 amino acids: CASSQGSNEKLFF. CDR3 DNA: TGTGCCAGCAGTCAGGGGTCTAATGAAAAACTGTTTTTT.

The rearrangement links TRBV5-4 to TRBJ1-5; D possibly corresponds to TRBD1 (5 bases). V shed 1 base and J shed 4 bases, with 15 bases lying between them. This CDR3 has 16 amino acids. Germline CDR1 is SGHNT and CDR2 is YYREEE (reference sequence). The CDR3 loop is CASSLFIRGANQPQHF. CDR3 in DNA: TGTGCCAGCAGCTTGTTTATTAGGGGTGCAAATCAGCCCCAGCATTTT.

V and J are TRBV6-1 and TRBJ1-5; TRBD1 aligns across 8 bases. The CDR3 is made up of 16 amino acids. Germline V gene data show CDR1 as MNHNS and CDR2 as SASEGT. V was pared by 2 bases and J by 1 base, with 4 bases of the junction left unmatched. The DNA of the CDR3 is TGTGCCAGCAGTGAACAGGGGGCGCTCAGCAATCAGCCCCAGCATTTT. This sequence encodes CASSEQGALSNQPQHF.

This clone was detected only a few times. J is TRBJ1-1 and V is TRBV12-5; possible D gene TRBD1, 6 bases. V dropped 0 bases and J dropped 5 bases, with 10 bases sitting between them. CDR1 and CDR2 from the germline V gene are LGHNT and FRNRAP. CDR3 length: 14 amino acids. This CDR3 is CASGLVIRGTEAFF. As DNA, the CDR3 is TGTGCTAGTGGTTTGGTAATCAGGGGAACTGAAGCTTTCTTT.

The chain combines TRBV25-1 with TRBJ2-5; a weak D match, TRBD2 (7 bases). Trimming stripped 0 bases from V and 0 bases from J, with 14 bases between. The CDR3 covers 17 residues. Germline CDR1 reads MGHDK; CDR2 reads SYGVNS. CDR3: CASSEYSGGRYQETQYF. DNA of the CDR3: TGTGCCAGCAGTGAATATTCGGGGGGCCGGTACCAAGAGACCCAGTACTTC.

The rearrangement joins TRBV5-1 to TRBJ2-7; 10 bases agree with TRBD1. The CDR3 is 13 amino acids. V gave up 5 bases and J gave up 5 bases; unmatched junction bases: 4. Germline-derived CDR1 and CDR2 are SGHRS and YFSETQ. DNA of the CDR3: TGCGCCAGCAGGTTGACAGGGGGCGACGAGCAGTACTTC. Translation gives CASRLTGGDEQYF.

A few counts support this clone. This rearrangement joins TRBV2 to TRBJ2-6, with D unclear. Germline V gene data show CDR1 as SNHLY and CDR2 as FYNNEI. This CDR3 contains 15 residues. V gave up 4 bases and J gave up 1 base, with 8 bases separating them. CDR3 coding DNA: TGTGCCAGCAGTGTCGACAAGTCTGGGGCCAACGTCCTGACTTTC. It codes for CASSVDKSGANVLTF. The full variable domain, rest sourced from reference TRBV2 and TRBJ2-6, is EPEVTQTPSHQVTQMGQEVILRCVPISNHLYFYWYRQILGQKVEFLVSFYNNEISEKSEIFDDQFSVERPDGSNFTLKIRSTKLEDSAMYFCASSVDKSGANVLTFGAGSRLTVL.

The rearrangement joins TRBV7-2 to TRBJ1-2, with D unresolved. The ends were cut back, 5 bases at V and 4 bases at J, with 14 bases in the middle. This CDR3 is 14 amino acids long. Germline-derived CDR1 and CDR2 are SGHTA and FQGNSA. The CDR3 here is CASSRRPAGYGYTF. DNA for the CDR3: TGTGCCAGCAGCCGGAGACCGGCCGGCTATGGCTACACCTTC.

In this sample, this clone turned up a few times. This chain joins TRBV10-3 and TRBJ2-1; D unresolved. In germline, CDR1 is ENHRY, CDR2 SYGVKD. V lost 6 bases and J 8 bases, leaving 14 bases between the germline ends. The CDR3 totals 13 residues. The DNA for the CDR3 is TGTGCCATCAGGGGCGTGGGTTGGGATGAGCAGTTCTTC. Protein: CAIRGVGWDEQFF.

Of note for this clone: At one of its ends the junction is not consistent with the germline gene, which may arise from a read error. The chain has TRBV7-7 and TRBJ1-1; possibly TRBD1 for D (6 bases). Looked up from germline, CDR1 is SSHAT and CDR2 is FNYEAQ (reference sequence). CDR3 length equals 15 residues. Here the CDR3 DNA reads TGTGCTAGCAGCTTAAGCACAGGGCGAAATACTGAAGCTTTCTTT. Translating gives CASSLSTGRNTEAFF.

There are a few counts of this clone. In the same sample, other DNA sequences code for this CDR3. The chain joins TRBV7-2 to TRBJ1-2; TRBD1 agrees at 8 bases. The junction had 3 bases not matched to a gene; V was cut back by 3 bases and J by 6 bases. CDR3 length: 13 residues. From germline, CDR1 is SGHTA and CDR2 FQGNSA. In DNA form, the CDR3 reads TGTGCCAGCAGCTTCGACAGGGGTGATGGCTACACCTTC. Translated, it gives CASSFDRGDGYTF.

The V gene is TRBV25-1, the J gene TRBJ2-2; perhaps TRBD2 as D (6 bases). This CDR3 has 16 residues. Trimming cost V 4 bases and J 5 bases, with 17 bases left between them. The germline CDR1 and CDR2 sequences are MGHDK and SYGVNS. The CDR3 protein is CASSGWASRGTGELFF. The CDR3 DNA is TGTGCCAGCAGTGGATGGGCCTCCCGGGGGACCGGGGAGCTGTTTTTT.

This chain uses TRBV6-5 with TRBJ2-6, with D unresolved. The germline gives CDR1 MNHEY, CDR2 SVGAGI. V was pared by 6 bases and J by 4 bases, with 10 bases between. The length of the CDR3 is 14 residues. The CDR3 protein is CASSLFGGANVLTF. Here the CDR3 DNA reads TGTGCCAGCAGCCTATTCGGGGGGGCCAACGTCCTGACTTTC.

The rearrangement links TRBV19 to TRBJ2-3, with unresolved D. CDR3 size: 14 residues. V gave up 2 bases and J gave up 3 bases, with 9 bases separating them. CDR1 and CDR2 from the germline V gene are LNHDA and SQIVND (reference sequence). The CDR3 DNA sequence: TGTGCCAGTAGTATAATGGGCCGGACAGATACGCAGTATTTT. Its protein product is CASSIMGRTDTQYF. Based on the CDR3 plus reference TRBV19 and TRBJ2-3, the full variable domain is DGGITQSPKYLFRKEGQNVTLSCEQNLNHDAMYWYRQDPGQGLRLIYYSQIVNDFQKGDIAEGYSVSREKKESFPLTVTSAQKNPTAFYLCASSIMGRTDTQYFGPGTRLTVL.

The V and J genes are TRBV7-2 and TRBJ1-1; possibly TRBD1 for D (5 bases). Trimming cost V 1 base and J 4 bases, with 13 bases left between them. Germline CDR1 reads SGHTA; CDR2 reads FQGNSA. This CDR3 has 15 residues. CDR3 DNA sequence: TGTGCCAGCAGCTTAGATTCGGGGGGGACCACTGAAGCTTTCTTT. It translates to CASSLDSGGTTEAFF. Full variable domain (outside the CDR3, taken from reference TRBV7-2 and TRBJ1-1): GAGVSQSPSNKVTEKGKDVELRCDPISGHTALYWYRQSLGQGLEFLIYFQGNSAPDKSGLPSDRFSAERTGGSVSTLTIQRTQQEDSAVYLCASSLDSGGTTEAFFGQGTRLTVV.

This clone was detected once. The J gene is TRBJ2-1, the V gene TRBV7-2, with 10 bases fitting TRBD1. The CDR3 runs 17 residues. V dropped 0 bases and J dropped 3; count of bases not matched to a gene: 5. Germline V gene data show CDR1 as SGHTA and CDR2 as FQGNSA. In DNA, the CDR3 is TGTGCCAGCAGCTTAGCGCCCGGGACAGGGGTCTACAATGAGCAGTTCTTC. It specifies CASSLAPGTGVYNEQFF.

The rearrangement links TRBV4-3 to TRBJ2-1; 9 bases align to TRBD2. CDR1 and CDR2 (germline): LGHNA, YSLEER. This CDR3 spans 18 amino acids. V lost 0 bases, J lost 0 bases, and 6 bases stayed unmatched. The CDR3 reads CASSQDPRGGSSYNEQFF. DNA of the CDR3: TGCGCCAGCAGCCAAGACCCGCGGGGGGGGAGCTCCTACAATGAGCAGTTCTTC.

This chain links TRBV30 with TRBJ1-5; D is unclear. Trimming removed 2 bases from V and 2 bases from J, with 4 bases in between. Germline V gene sequence: CDR1 GTSNPN, CDR2 SVGIG (reference sequence). The length of the CDR3 is 12 residues. The CDR3 region has the DNA TGTGCCTGGAGTTTAGGCAATCAGCCCCAGCATTTT. Translating it yields CAWSLGNQPQHF.

This clone has more than one count but fewer than ten. The genes are TRBV7-8 and TRBJ2-3; TRBD1 matches 10 bases. This CDR3 region has 16 residues. Germline V gene sequence: CDR1 SGHVS, CDR2 FQNEAQ. V gave up 5 bases and J gave up 5 bases; unmatched junction bases: 10. The CDR3 spells CASSRIVGDRGDTQYF. The CDR3 DNA follows: TGTGCCAGCAGCCGAATCGTAGGGGACAGGGGAGATACGCAGTATTTT.

This clone was recorded only once. The CDR3 DNA follows: TGTGCCAGCAGCTTATCGTTACAGGGTATTCGAAACTATGGCTACACCTTC. This codes for CASSLSLQGIRNYGYTF. This chain uses TRBV3-1 (or the pseudogene TRBV3-2) with TRBJ1-2, with D possibly being TRBD1 (6 bases). Looked up from germline, CDR1 is LGHDT and CDR2 is YNNKEL (reference sequence). V was cut by 5 bases and J by 2 bases, with 21 bases left in between. The CDR3 covers 17 residues.

The V call is TRBV21-1, the J call TRBJ1-2; TRBD1 reflects the table's D call only, with no check against the DNA. TRBV21-1 is a documented pseudogene. CDR3 length equals 17 residues. CDR3 nucleotide sequence: TGTGCCAGCAGCTCCCGGGACAGGGGGCCGAACTACTATGGCTACACCTTC. Amino acid sequence: CASSSRDRGPNYYGYTF.

V gene TRBV6-2 or TRBV6-3 combines with J gene TRBJ1-5; D uncertain. Per germline, CDR1 MNHEY and CDR2 SVGEGT. V was trimmed by 0 bases and J by 4 bases, leaving 16 bases between them. The CDR3 length is 17 residues. The CDR3 protein is CASSYSKGVGLNQPQHF. The CDR3 DNA reads TGTGCCAGCAGTTACTCGAAGGGAGTCGGCTTGAATCAGCCCCAGCATTTT.

V and J are TRBV7-8 and TRBJ1-1; 8 bases line up with TRBD1. The length of the CDR3 is 23 residues. V shed 5 bases and J 1 base; nucleotides not matched to a gene: 30. Germline lookup yields CDR1 SGHVS and CDR2 FQNEAQ. The CDR3, as DNA: TGTGCCAGCAGCCGGACAGGGCTAGGGCCCGGACGCACGGGTCAACCGAGGAACACTGAAGCTTTCTTT. Translation: CASSRTGLGPGRTGQPRNTEAFF.

Turning to this clone: At the DNA level, this CDR3 is encoded by other sequences in the same sample as well. This chain uses TRBV7-9 with TRBJ2-6; D gene uncertain. Germline values: CDR1 SEHNR, CDR2 FQNEAQ (reference sequence). The V gene lost 3 bases and the J gene lost 0 bases, with 3 bases spanning the gap. The length of the CDR3 is 14 residues. The chain's CDR3 is CASSLYSGANVLTF. CDR3 DNA: TGTGCCAGCAGCTTGTACTCTGGGGCCAACGTCCTGACTTTC.

The chain links TRBV3-1 (or the pseudogene TRBV3-2) to TRBJ2-5; 10 nucleotides line up with TRBD1. J was trimmed by 5 bases and V by 3 bases; bases with no gene match: 9. The CDR3 extends over 16 amino acids. Germline-derived CDR1 and CDR2 are LGHDT and YNNKEL (reference sequence). As DNA, the CDR3 is TGTGCCAGCAGCCATTCTCGGACAGGGGGATTGGAGACCCAGTACTTC. This gives the protein CASSHSRTGGLETQYF.

This rearrangement joins TRBV7-2 to TRBJ2-5; D is possibly TRBD1 (5 bases). This CDR3 is built from 13 residues. V lost 5 bases and J 5 bases, leaving 12 bases between the germline ends. Per the germline V gene, CDR1 is SGHTA and CDR2 is FQGNSA. CDR3 amino acids: CASSPRVRETQYF. DNA for the CDR3: TGTGCCAGCAGCCCCAGGGTTAGGGAGACCCAGTACTTC. Full variable domain (missing parts from reference TRBV7-2 and TRBJ2-5): GAGVSQSPSNKVTEKGKDVELRCDPISGHTALYWYRQSLGQGLEFLIYFQGNSAPDKSGLPSDRFSAERTGGSVSTLTIQRTQQEDSAVYLCASSPRVRETQYFGPGTRLLVL.

The sample holds one count of this clone. This chain uses TRBV5-1 with TRBJ2-5; maybe TRBD1 (6 bases). This CDR3 comprises 15 residues. The V gene's germline CDR1 is SGHRS and CDR2 YFSETQ. Between the trimmed V and J ends, which lost 4 bases and 5 bases, there was a span of 18 bases. The CDR3 here is CASSERPGTRETQYF. DNA of the CDR3: TGCGCCAGCAGCGAAAGGCCCGGGACAAGGGAGACCCAGTACTTC.

The rearrangement uses TRBV7-9 and TRBJ2-2; 9 positions agree with TRBD1. V was clipped by 5 bases and J by 4 bases; unmatched bases: 11. The CDR3 sequence is 17 residues long. Germline V gene sequence: CDR1 SEHNR, CDR2 FQNEAQ (reference sequence). Here the CDR3 reads CASSQIPGTGITGELFF. The CDR3 nucleotides read TGTGCCAGCAGCCAAATCCCCGGGACAGGGATCACCGGGGAGCTGTTTTTT.

V usage is TRBV7-2 and J usage is TRBJ1-3; D is possibly TRBD1 (5 bases). Germline CDR1 is SGHTA and CDR2 is FQGNSA. This CDR3 region has 17 residues. Trimming removed 2 bases at V and 4 bases at J, with 18 bases between. The CDR3 loop reads CASSLFVAGGSGNTIYF. As DNA, the CDR3 is TGTGCCAGCAGCTTATTTGTCGCGGGGGGGTCAGGAAACACCATATATTTT.